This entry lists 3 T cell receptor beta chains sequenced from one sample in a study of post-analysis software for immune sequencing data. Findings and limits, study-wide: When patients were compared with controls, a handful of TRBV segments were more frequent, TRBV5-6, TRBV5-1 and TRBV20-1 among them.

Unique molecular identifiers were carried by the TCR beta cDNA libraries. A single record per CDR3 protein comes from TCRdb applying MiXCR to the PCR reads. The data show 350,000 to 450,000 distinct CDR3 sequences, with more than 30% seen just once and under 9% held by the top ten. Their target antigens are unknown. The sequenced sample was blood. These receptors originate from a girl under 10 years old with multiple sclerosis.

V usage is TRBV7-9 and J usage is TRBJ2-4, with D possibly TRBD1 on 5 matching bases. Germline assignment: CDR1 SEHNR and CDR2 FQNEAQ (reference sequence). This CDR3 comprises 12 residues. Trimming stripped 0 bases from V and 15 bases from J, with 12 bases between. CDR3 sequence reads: CASSLAGREVYF. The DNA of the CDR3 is TGTGCCAGCAGCTTAGCCGGCAGGGAAGTGTACTTC.

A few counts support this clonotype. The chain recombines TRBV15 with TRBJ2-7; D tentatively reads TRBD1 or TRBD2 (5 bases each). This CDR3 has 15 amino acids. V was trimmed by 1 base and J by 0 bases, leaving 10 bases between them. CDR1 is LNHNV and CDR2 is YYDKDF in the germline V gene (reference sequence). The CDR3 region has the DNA TGTGCCACCAGCAGAGGAGGGGCGAGCTCCTACGAGCAGTACTTC. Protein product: CATSRGGASSYEQYF.

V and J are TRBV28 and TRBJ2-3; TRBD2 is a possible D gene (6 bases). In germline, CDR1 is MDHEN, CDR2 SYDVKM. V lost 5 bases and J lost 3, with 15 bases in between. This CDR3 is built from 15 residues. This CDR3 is CASSPAGSATDTQYF. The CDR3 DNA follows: TGTGCCAGCAGTCCGGCGGGATCGGCAACAGATACGCAGTATTTT.